This TCR beta chain originates from a study of a mutant IDH1 vaccine in newly diagnosed glioma. Across the study: Most had both radiotherapy and temozolomide beforehand; others had only one. General study results and limits: Any relationship between pseudoprogression and changes in top peripheral T cell clonotypes seemed absent.

Worth noting for this clone: Its antigen is still unknown.

Sample time point: week 5, during vaccination. Vaccinated patients received 300 ug of mutant IDH1 20-mer peptide per dose, with topical imiquimod. This table comes from immunoSEQ multiplex PCR, and its TCRdb copy is limited to in-frame clones, with some not included. The sample lists about 53,000 clones; 65% to 90% were seen once. The CDR3 is 15 residues long. V was pared by 6 bases and J by 0 bases, with 15 bases between. Germline V gene data show CDR1 as MNHNY and CDR2 as SVGAGI (reference sequence). Here the sequenced sample was PBMCs, taken from a glioma patient whose treatment included an IDH1 peptide vaccine. The chain joins TRBV6-6 to TRBJ2-7; possibly TRBD2 for D (6 bases). This clonotype was obtained from a young woman with glioma. Some clones in this sample may be carry-over from other donors' samples. CDR3 sequence: CASREGTASSYEQYF. Written as DNA, the CDR3 is TGTGCCAGCAGGGAAGGGACTGCGAGCTCCTACGAGCAGTACTTC.